This T cell receptor (beta chain) was sequenced during a study of T-cell memory formation after mild COVID-19. Points from the study as a whole: Clones that contracted from day 15 to 85 were balanced CD4/CD8, while later expanders leaned CD4+. Pre-infection memory carried some responding clones, suggesting that cross-reactive memory joined. Among contracting clones, CD4+ were mainly CM/EM and CD8+ enriched in EMRA.

In its sample, this clonotype was seen a few times. No antigen is known for it. Libraries for TCRalpha and TCRbeta carried sample barcodes and unique molecular identifiers via 5'RACE. TCRdb re-derived calls from the 5' RACE reads in MiXCR, one entry per CDR3 protein. The repertoire consists of roughly 300,000 distinct CDR3 sequences, with roughly 8.2% occurring once and the leading ten covering about 20%. Germline assignment: CDR1 MNHEY and CDR2 SMNVEV (reference sequence). Losses at the gene ends were 6 bases for V and 0 bases for J; bases not matched to a gene: 13. The CDR3 is 19 amino acids. The V gene is TRBV27, the J gene TRBJ1-6; 8 bases agree with TRBD1. Material for sequencing was PBMCs or a T cell subset sorted from them (not recorded which). This receptor was obtained from a man between 18 and 35 years old who had mild COVID-19 (a few samples of this study predate the infection). Cell type and time point are not known. CDR3 nucleotide sequence: TGTGCCAGCAGCCGAAACTTAAGACAGGGGAGCTCCTATAATTCACCCCTCCACTTT. It is translated as CASSRNLRQGSSYNSPLHF.